The next 9 T cell receptor beta chains were all read from a single sample in a study of shared clonotypes between healthy human individuals. Assay: immunoSEQ multiplex PCR; the TCRdb copy retains only in-frame clones and omits some. The top ten hold less than 15% of the sample, which has about 470,000 clones, about four fifths seen once. Sequenced input: PBMCs. These receptor sequences come from a woman aged 40 to 49 in good health. Some clones in this sample may be carry-over from other donors' samples.

This clone has only a few counts. V is TRBV19 and J is TRBJ2-5, with TRBD1 matching 8 bases. Germline CDR1 LNHDA, CDR2 SQIVND (reference sequence). V trimming: 9 bases; J trimming: 4 bases; junction bases outside the gene matches: 10. This CDR3 is built from 14 residues. The CDR3 DNA sequence: TGTGCCAGCGAGACAGGGGTTATTGGAGAGACCCAGTACTTC. Its translation is CASETGVIGETQYF. The variable domain in full, with the rest retrieved from reference TRBV19 and TRBJ2-5, is DGGITQSPKYLFRKEGQNVTLSCEQNLNHDAMYWYRQDPGQGLRLIYYSQIVNDFQKGDIAEGYSVSREKKESFPLTVTSAQKNPTAFYLCASETGVIGETQYFGPGTRLLVL.

This chain connects TRBV30 to TRBJ1-2, with 10 positions matching TRBD1. The CDR3 loop spans 13 amino acids. CDR1 and CDR2 from the germline V gene are GTSNPN and SVGIG (reference sequence). V gave up 5 bases and J gave up 12 bases; unmatched junction bases: 12. The CDR3 DNA reads TGTGCCTGGCTGATCCGGGACAGGGGAATCCACACCTTC. Its translation is CAWLIRDRGIHTF.

This clone has a single count. V usage is TRBV19 and J usage is TRBJ2-7; 8 nucleotides agree with TRBD2. The junction had 14 bases not matched to a gene; V was cut back by 3 bases and J by 7 bases. The germline gives CDR1 LNHDA, CDR2 SQIVND (reference sequence). The CDR3 loop spans 16 amino acids. The CDR3 region has the DNA TGTGCCAGTAGTATTCGGATCCGGGAGGGCCGGGTAGAGCAGTACTTC. It specifies CASSIRIREGRVEQYF.

The rearrangement uses TRBV2 and TRBJ1-2, with a possible D match to TRBD1 (5 bases). From germline, CDR1 is SNHLY and CDR2 FYNNEI. The CDR3 spans 15 residues. The CDR3 DNA reads TGTGCGAGTCGAGCCGGGACCTCCACTAACTATGGCTACACCTTC. Translation gives CASRAGTSTNYGYTF.

The count of this clone is one. The rearrangement links TRBV6-5 to TRBJ1-1; D ambiguous. This CDR3 has 13 residues. Trimming left V 6 bases short and J 10 bases short, with 18 bases between. Germline V CDR1 and CDR2: MNHEY, SVGAGI. In DNA, the CDR3 is TGTGCCAGCAGGCCCAGCGACCGCGTGGCAGCTTTCTTT. Translated: CASRPSDRVAAFF.

The V gene is TRBV19, the J gene TRBJ1-4, with D possibly matching TRBD1 (6 bases). Trimming shortened V by 7 bases and J by 8 bases, and 11 bases separated the two germline ends. CDR1 is LNHDA, CDR2 SQIVND, per germline (reference sequence). The CDR3 is made up of 12 amino acids. CDR3 in amino acids: CASNGGGEKLFF. The CDR3 region has the DNA TGTGCCAGTAATGGGGGCGGGGAAAAACTGTTTTTT.

V is TRBV28 and J is TRBJ2-7, with D perhaps given as TRBD1 or TRBD2 (5 bases each). Per germline, CDR1 MDHEN and CDR2 SYDVKM. Trimming removed 6 bases at V and 2 bases at J, with 17 bases between. The CDR3 spans 15 residues. The chain's CDR3 is CASRDSGTNTYEQYF. The CDR3 bases are TGTGCCAGCAGAGACTCCGGGACGAATACCTACGAGCAGTACTTC.

V is TRBV10-2 and J is TRBJ2-6; no reliable D call. The CDR3 length is 16 residues. V was trimmed by 0 bases and J by 2 bases, leaving 8 bases between them. Germline CDR1 is WSHSY and CDR2 is SAAADI. CDR3 loop: CASSESRATGANVLTF. In DNA form, the CDR3 reads TGCGCCAGCAGTGAGTCTCGGGCAACTGGGGCCAACGTCCTGACTTTC.

V usage is TRBV7-9 and J usage is TRBJ2-2, with D possibly TRBD2 on 6 matching bases. V dropped 7 bases and J dropped 3 bases, with 12 bases sitting between them. Germline CDR1 reads SEHNR; CDR2 reads FQNEAQ (reference sequence). The CDR3 is made up of 14 amino acids. Here the CDR3 reads CASIQTSYTGELFF. The CDR3 DNA sequence: TGTGCCAGCATCCAGACTAGTTACACCGGGGAGCTGTTTTTT.